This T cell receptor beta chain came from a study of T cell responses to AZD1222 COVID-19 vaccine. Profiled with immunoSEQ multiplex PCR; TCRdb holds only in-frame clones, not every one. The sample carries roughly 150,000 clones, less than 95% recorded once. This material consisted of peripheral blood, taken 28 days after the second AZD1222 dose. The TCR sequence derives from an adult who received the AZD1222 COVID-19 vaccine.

CDR3 protein: CASSRVGTNQPQHF. Here the CDR3 DNA reads TGTGCCAGCAGTCGGGTAGGGACCAATCAGCCCCAGCATTTT. The rearrangement links TRBV28 to TRBJ1-5; TRBD1 is a possible D gene (5 bases). The CDR3 is 14 residues long. The ends were cut back, 5 bases at V and 3 bases at J, with 11 bases in the middle. Germline V gene data show CDR1 as MDHEN and CDR2 as SYDVKM.